The 16 T cell receptor beta chains below were found in one sample sequenced in a study of blood T cell repertoires in COVID-19. TCRdb keeps only in-frame clones here, not all; method: immunoSEQ multiplex PCR. The sample includes a few hundred thousand clones, approximately 81% seen only once; the top ten take roughly 20%. The source material was peripheral blood. Receptors originate from a woman of 80 years or more with active or convalescent COVID-19.

V usage is TRBV5-1 and J usage is TRBJ2-1, with 8 bases that match TRBD1. The J segment lost 9 bases and the V segment lost 4 bases, leaving 9 bases of the junction unmatched. The CDR3 has 14 residues. The germline CDR1 and CDR2 sequences are SGHRS and YFSETQ. The CDR3 protein is CASSLGQGIGEQFF. The CDR3 DNA reads as TGCGCCAGCAGCCTAGGACAGGGAATAGGTGAGCAGTTCTTC.

This chain joins TRBV2 and TRBJ2-3; 14 nucleotides line up with TRBD2. The CDR3 spans 16 residues. V trimming: 6 bases; J trimming: 6 bases; junction bases outside the gene matches: 8. In germline, CDR1 is SNHLY, CDR2 FYNNEI. The CDR3: CASSDRTSGRLDTQYF. CDR3 bases: TGTGCCAGCAGCGATAGGACTAGCGGGAGGTTGGATACGCAGTATTTT.

The chain recombines TRBV4-2 with TRBJ2-5; D may be TRBD2 (6 bases). V was trimmed by 1 base and J by 5 bases, leaving 14 bases between them. Per the germline V gene, CDR1 is LGHNA and CDR2 is YNFKEQ. The CDR3 loop spans 15 amino acids. CDR3 in amino acids: CASSQVETRAETQYF. CDR3 DNA sequence: TGTGCCAGCAGCCAAGTCGAGACTAGGGCGGAGACCCAGTACTTC.

This rearrangement joins TRBV7-2 to TRBJ1-1; D gene ambiguous. CDR3 length equals 14 residues. Looked up from germline, CDR1 is SGHTA and CDR2 is FQGNSA. Trimming cost V 1 base and J 4 bases, with 10 bases left between them. CDR3 sequence (DNA): TGTGCCAGCAGCTTAGTACCGGGAAGCACTGAAGCTTTCTTT. Amino acids: CASSLVPGSTEAFF.

The rearrangement links TRBV28 to TRBJ2-7; D gene unclear. The germline V gene encodes CDR1 MDHEN and CDR2 SYDVKM. The CDR3 consists of 14 residues. Trimming took 1 base from V and 3 from J, leaving 10 bases between them. CDR3 in DNA: TGTGCCAGCAGTTTATCTGGGCAGATCTACGAGCAGTACTTC. This codes for CASSLSGQIYEQYF.

The chain links TRBV24-1 to TRBJ2-5; 10 nucleotides match TRBD1. Germline V gene data show CDR1 as KGHDR and CDR2 as SFDVKD. The CDR3 sequence is 16 residues long. The V and J ends lost 4 bases and 5 bases, in that order; junction bases with no gene match: 9. The CDR3 is CATSETGTGERETQYF. As DNA, the CDR3 is TGTGCCACCAGTGAGACCGGGACAGGGGAAAGGGAGACCCAGTACTTC.

The DNA of the CDR3 is TGTGCCAGCAGTTACTCTTATGTGGCGGGGTCTGAAGCTTTCTTT. Translated: CASSYSYVAGSEAFF. The chain links TRBV6-5 to TRBJ1-1; D is ambiguous. V shed 0 bases and J shed 6 bases, with 14 bases lying between them. CDR1 and CDR2 from the germline V gene are MNHEY and SVGAGI. The CDR3 extends over 15 amino acids.

V is TRBV2 and J is TRBJ2-3, with a tentative D call TRBD2 (6 bases). Germline lookup yields CDR1 SNHLY and CDR2 FYNNEI. V shed 7 bases and J shed 4 bases, with 15 bases lying between them. The CDR3 loop spans 14 amino acids. CDR3 nucleotides: TGTGCCAGCACGGGACTGGGGCTTCCAGATACGCAGTATTTT. This codes for CASTGLGLPDTQYF.

The genes are TRBV4-1 and TRBJ1-4; D is ambiguous. The CDR3 runs 16 residues. Deletions cut 0 bases from V and 0 bases from J, with 8 bases between. Germline loops: CDR1 MGHRA, CDR2 YSYEKL. CDR3 amino acids: CASSQDLGATNEKLFF. CDR3 sequence (DNA): TGCGCCAGCAGCCAAGATCTCGGAGCAACTAATGAAAAACTGTTTTTT.

The chain employs TRBV5-1 and TRBJ2-3, with D perhaps matching TRBD2 (6 bases). Germline lookup yields CDR1 SGHRS and CDR2 YFSETQ. V shed 3 bases and J shed 11 bases, with 16 bases lying between them. There are 13 residues in the CDR3. The CDR3 spells CASSYEGSGGQYF. DNA of the CDR3: TGCGCCAGCAGCTATGAGGGGTCCGGGGGGCAGTATTTT.

The J gene is TRBJ1-2, the V gene TRBV6-2 or TRBV6-3; 8 bases fit TRBD1. Germline V lookup: CDR1 MNHEY, CDR2 SVGEGT. The length of the CDR3 is 13 residues. Germline trimming cut 5 bases from V and 2 bases from J; bases unmatched to any gene: 1. CDR3 protein: CASSRQGNYGYTF. The CDR3 DNA is TGTGCCAGCAGTCGACAGGGGAACTATGGCTACACCTTC.

The rearrangement joins TRBV28 to TRBJ2-7, with TRBD1 as a possible D gene (6 bases). Germline V gene data show CDR1 as MDHEN and CDR2 as SYDVKM. This CDR3 comprises 12 residues. V was trimmed by 6 bases and J by 7 bases, leaving 13 bases between them. The CDR3 DNA follows: TGTGCCAGCAGGTTCATCAGGGGAGAGCAGTACTTC. Its translation is CASRFIRGEQYF.

The V gene is TRBV5-1, the J gene TRBJ2-2; 8 bases map to TRBD1. Per germline, CDR1 SGHRS and CDR2 YFSETQ. J was trimmed by 3 bases and V by 9 bases; bases with no gene match: 16. This CDR3 contains 17 residues. The CDR3 loop is CATQGLPGTGHTGELFF. The CDR3 DNA follows: TGCGCCACCCAAGGCTTACCCGGGACAGGACACACCGGGGAGCTGTTTTTT.

This clone has a handful of counts. V gene TRBV28 combines with J gene TRBJ1-1, with D possibly TRBD1 on 6 matching bases. The CDR3 consists of 12 residues. Germline CDR1 reads MDHEN; CDR2 reads SYDVKM. Trimming removed 6 bases at V and 8 bases at J, with 13 bases between. The CDR3 nucleotides are TGTGCCAGCAGCCTAATAACAGGGGAAGCTTTCTTT. Protein: CASSLITGEAFF.

This chain uses TRBV25-1 with TRBJ2-5; D possibly corresponds to TRBD2 (6 bases). CDR1 is MGHDK and CDR2 is SYGVNS in the germline V gene. This CDR3 is 11 amino acids long. V was pared by 6 bases and J by 7 bases, with 9 bases between. CDR3 nucleotides: TGTGCCAGCAGCCCCGGGGGGACCCAGTACTTC. It is translated as CASSPGGTQYF.

The rearrangement joins TRBV19 to TRBJ1-5, with D possibly TRBD1 on 5 matching bases. Germline CDR1 LNHDA, CDR2 SQIVND (reference sequence). Trimming took off 7 bases at V and 7 bases at J, with 20 bases between the two ends. The CDR3 length is 15 residues. CDR3 coding DNA: TGTGCCAGTATAAGAACGGCAGGGCTAGGGCAGCCCCAGCATTTT. Protein sequence: CASIRTAGLGQPQHF.